The entry below describes one T cell receptor beta chain. From germline, CDR1 is SGHTA and CDR2 FQGNSA. V was pared by 4 bases and J by 4 bases, with 10 bases of the junction left unmatched. This CDR3 region has 16 residues. The PCR employed 60 Vbeta primers together with 13 Jbeta primers. The table came from immunoSEQ multiplex PCR; TCRdb's copy has only in-frame clones and leaves some out. This table has around 62,000 clones, more than 80% appearing once. This record belongs to a study of cytomegalovirus exposure and HLA in healthy donors. V and J are TRBV7-2 and TRBJ2-1; 7 bases line up with TRBD1. Sequenced: PBMCs. This receptor was taken from a woman aged 25 to 45 in good health and CMV-seronegative. The CDR3 DNA sequence: TGTGCCAGCAGCTCCCGGACAGGAACCCTTTACAATGAGCAGTTCTTC. This gives the protein CASSSRTGTLYNEQFF.